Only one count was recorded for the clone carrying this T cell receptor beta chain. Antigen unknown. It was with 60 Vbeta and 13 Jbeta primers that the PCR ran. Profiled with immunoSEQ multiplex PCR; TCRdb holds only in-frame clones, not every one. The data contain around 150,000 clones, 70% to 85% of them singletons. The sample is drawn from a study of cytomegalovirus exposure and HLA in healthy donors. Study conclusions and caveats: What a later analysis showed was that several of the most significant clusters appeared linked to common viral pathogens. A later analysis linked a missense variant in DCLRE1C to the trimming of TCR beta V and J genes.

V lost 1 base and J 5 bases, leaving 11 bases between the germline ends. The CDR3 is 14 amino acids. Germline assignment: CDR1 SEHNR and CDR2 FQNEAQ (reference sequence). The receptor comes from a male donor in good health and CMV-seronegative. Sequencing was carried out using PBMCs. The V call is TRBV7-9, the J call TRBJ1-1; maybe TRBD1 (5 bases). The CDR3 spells CASSLGGVGTEAFF. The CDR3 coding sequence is TGTGCCAGCAGCTTAGGGGGGGTGGGGACTGAAGCTTTCTTT.